This note documents a single T cell receptor (beta chain) sequence. Its antigen remains unidentified. Exposure to brentuximab vedotin varied, and each patient had relapsed following autologous stem cell transplantation. Produced via immunoSEQ multiplex PCR; TCRdb's table is partial and in-frame only. The data hold over 3,500 clones, with less than 70% observed a single time. The data originate from a study of PD-1 blockade in classical Hodgkin lymphoma. Study-level results: When set against healthy donors, newly diagnosed patients were reported to show lower baseline TCR diversity.

With 4 bases removed from V and 5 bases from J, the gap between germline ends came to 18 bases. The CDR3 is 15 residues long. Germline V gene sequence: CDR1 MNHNS, CDR2 SASEGT. The starting material was peripheral blood mononuclear cells (PBMCs), obtained before the second cycle of nivolumab. V gene TRBV6-1 combines with J gene TRBJ2-7; tentatively, D is TRBD1 (6 bases). The origin of this receptor is a human donor with classical Hodgkin lymphoma. The CDR3 coding sequence is TGTGCCAGCAGTGTAGGGGGTTCCGTGGTCGACGAGCAGTACTTC. It translates to CASSVGGSVVDEQYF.